Listed here are 7 T cell receptor beta chains from one sample, sequenced in a study of cytomegalovirus exposure and HLA in healthy donors. The PCR made use of 60 Vbeta and 13 Jbeta primers. Method: immunoSEQ multiplex PCR; TCRdb's copy keeps in-frame clones and lacks some. The sample lists 100,000 or so clones, around 75% occurring once. The sequencing input was PBMCs. The receptors were gathered from a male donor in good health and CMV-seropositive.

The J gene is TRBJ2-3, the V gene TRBV10-3; TRBD1 agrees at 7 bases. In germline, CDR1 is ENHRY, CDR2 SYGVKD. The CDR3 length is 15 residues. Trimming removed 6 bases from V and 3 bases from J; junction bases left unmatched: 9. The CDR3 protein is CAISATGFYTDTQYF. The CDR3 DNA sequence: TGTGCCATCAGCGCGACAGGGTTCTATACAGATACGCAGTATTTT.

The chain joins TRBV6-6 to TRBJ1-5; tentatively, D is TRBD1 (5 bases). V was shortened by 7 bases and J by 0 bases, with 16 bases between the two germline ends. The CDR3 consists of 16 residues. CDR1 and CDR2 from the germline V gene are MNHNY and SVGAGI (reference sequence). In nucleotides, the CDR3 is TGTGCCAGCACTCGGCCGGGGGGGGATAGCAATCAGCCCCAGCATTTT. Residues: CASTRPGGDSNQPQHF.

The chain combines TRBV7-2 with TRBJ2-5, with TRBD2 matching 7 bases. The DNA matches TRBJ2-7 better at its end, which makes the J call doubtful. Per germline, CDR1 SGHTA and CDR2 FQGNSA. The CDR3 has 14 residues. The CDR3 protein is CASSYSSGSYEQYF. CDR3 coding DNA: TGTGCCAGCAGCTATTCTAGCGGCTCCTACGAGCAGTACTTC.

This chain joins TRBV4-2 and TRBJ2-1; the match to TRBD2 covers 9 bases. V lost 0 bases and J lost 4; bases outside the gene matches: 4. The CDR3 is made up of 16 amino acids. CDR1 and CDR2 from the germline V gene are LGHNA and YNFKEQ. CDR3 residues: CASSQDDSGGYNEQFF. The CDR3 coding sequence is TGTGCCAGCAGCCAAGACGATAGCGGGGGATACAATGAGCAGTTCTTC.

This sequence joins TRBV30 and TRBJ2-1; a weak D match, TRBD2 (5 bases). The CDR3 extends over 13 amino acids. Trimming stripped 0 bases from V and 5 bases from J, with 8 bases between. From germline, CDR1 is GTSNPN and CDR2 SVGIG (reference sequence). The CDR3: CAWSVSGNNEQFF. For the CDR3, the DNA is TGTGCCTGGAGTGTATCGGGGAACAATGAGCAGTTCTTC.

As regards this clone: Different DNA sequences within this sample yield the same CDR3. CDR3 sequence: CASSGQMNTEAFF. The CDR3, as DNA: TGTGCCAGCAGTGGACAGATGAACACTGAAGCTTTCTTT. The chain couples TRBV6-5 to TRBJ1-1; maybe TRBD1 (6 bases). The CDR3 consists of 13 residues. CDR1 and CDR2 (germline): MNHEY, SVGAGI. V lost 5 bases and J 0 bases, leaving 7 bases between the germline ends.

The V call is TRBV19, the J call TRBJ2-1, with TRBD2 matching over 15 bases. Per germline, CDR1 LNHDA and CDR2 SQIVND (reference sequence). With V trimmed by 6 bases and J by 11 bases, 8 bases remained unmatched. The CDR3 totals 15 residues. CDR3 sequence: CASSSGTSGGRKQFF. CDR3 bases: TGTGCCAGTAGCTCCGGGACTAGCGGGGGGCGGAAGCAGTTCTTC.